The clone carrying this T cell receptor (beta chain) was observed once. The length of the CDR3 is 17 residues. As handled by the study authors: Scientists estimated how many nucleated cells there were by amplifying reference gene primers. Only in-frame clones appear in the TCRdb table, and some are missing; sequencing was by immunoSEQ multiplex PCR. The DNA was the basis for D and trimming; V, J and clone size are from that table. The data contain about 670,000 clones, 75% to 90% of them singletons. This specimen comes from a study of blood T cell repertoires in COVID-19. The wider study: Sample material is recorded as cDNA or gDNA derived from T cells, B-cell-depleted T cells, or PBMCs.

V gene TRBV21-1 combines with J gene TRBJ1-5; the table assigns TRBD1, which was not confirmed against the DNA. TRBV21-1 is a known pseudogene. The material sequenced was peripheral blood. This clonotype was sampled from a woman under 30 with acute or convalescent COVID-19. For the CDR3, the DNA is TGTGCCAGCAGCAAAAACCCCCGGGACAGGGTCAATCAGCCCCAGCATTTT. Translated, it gives CASSKNPRDRVNQPQHF.